This T cell receptor beta chain comes out of a study of blood T cell repertoires in COVID-19. Measured with immunoSEQ multiplex PCR; TCRdb has only the in-frame clones, and not every one. The table lists under 300,000 clones, about nine tenths of them singletons, with 0.94% in the top ten. This CDR3 spans 14 amino acids. Germline V lookup: CDR1 KGHSH, CDR2 LQKENI. The ends lost 3 bases at V and 6 bases at J; junction bases unmatched: 7. This clonotype originated in a woman between 35 and 50 years old who had recovered from COVID-19. This sequence joins TRBV18 and TRBJ1-2; the match to TRBD1 covers 7 bases. The sample was peripheral blood. CDR3 bases: TGTGCCAGCTCACCCTCGACAGGGATGGATGGCTACACCTTC. It specifies CASSPSTGMDGYTF.